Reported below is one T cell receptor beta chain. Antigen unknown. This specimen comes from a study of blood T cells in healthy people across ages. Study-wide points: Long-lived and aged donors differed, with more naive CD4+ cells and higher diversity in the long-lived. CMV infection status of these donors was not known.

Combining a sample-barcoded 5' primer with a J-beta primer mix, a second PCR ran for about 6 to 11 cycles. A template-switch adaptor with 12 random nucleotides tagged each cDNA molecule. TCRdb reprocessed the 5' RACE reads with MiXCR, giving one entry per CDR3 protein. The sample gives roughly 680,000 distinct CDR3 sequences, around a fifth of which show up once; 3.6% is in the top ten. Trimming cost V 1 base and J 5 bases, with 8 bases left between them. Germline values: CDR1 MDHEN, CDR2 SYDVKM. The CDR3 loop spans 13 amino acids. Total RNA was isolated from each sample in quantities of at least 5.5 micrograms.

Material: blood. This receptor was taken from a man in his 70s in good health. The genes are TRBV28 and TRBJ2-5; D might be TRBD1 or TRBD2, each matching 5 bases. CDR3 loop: CASSLYGDETQYF. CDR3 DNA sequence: TGTGCCAGCAGTTTATACGGGGACGAGACCCAGTACTTC.